This paragraph reports one T cell receptor (beta chain). After removal of 6 bases from V and 0 bases from J, the junction contained 5 bases not matched to a gene. Germline values: CDR1 MNHNS, CDR2 SASEGT. CDR3 size: 15 residues. The data are from a study of graft-versus-host responses after intestinal transplantation. The protocol was immunoSEQ multiplex PCR, while the TCRdb copy is restricted to in-frame clones and leaves out a portion. The table lists some 25,000 clones, 35% to 50% of them singletons. Sorting after the reaction isolated proliferating CFSE-low CD3+CD4+ and CD3+CD8+ responders. The receptor comes from a human patient who received an intestinal transplant. Sequencing was performed on alloreactive CD4+ T cells from a mixed lymphocyte reaction culture, taken before intestinal transplant. The subset: CFSE-low proliferating T cells sorted from approximately six-day pre-transplant mixed lymphocyte reaction (GvH or HvG direction). This chain links TRBV6-1 with TRBJ1-3; 7 bases line up with TRBD1. The CDR3 sequence is CASRGQLLSGNTIYF. The CDR3 DNA reads as TGTGCCAGCAGGGGACAGCTCCTCTCTGGAAACACCATATATTTT.